This T cell receptor beta chain was captured in a study of response to subunit inactivated influenza vaccine. Whole-study results and caveats: The authors suggested that few new T cells are recruited per seasonal influenza vaccination.

The CDR3 covers 15 residues. Between the trimmed V and J ends, which lost 2 bases and 4 bases, there was a span of 13 bases. A word on this clonotype: Its target is not known.

TCRdb analysed the RT-PCR reads with MiXCR anew, one entry per CDR3 protein. The sample has about 780,000 distinct CDR3 sequences, about a fifth seen once. The starting material was PBMCs from blood, obtained roughly 5 days after vaccination. The clonotype originates from a man aged 50 or older who received an inactivated influenza vaccine. The V and J genes are TRBV12-3 or TRBV12-4 and TRBJ2-3, with a tentative D call TRBD2 (6 bases). CDR3 sequence: CASSLKLWGADTQYF. As DNA, the CDR3 is TGTGCCAGCAGTTTAAAGCTTTGGGGGGCAGATACGCAGTATTTT.